The source of this TCR beta chain is a study of blood T cell repertoires in COVID-19. Study summary: The samples span acute and convalescent COVID-19 from the United States, Italy and Spain.

As originally analysed: The authors estimated nucleated cell counts from reference gene primer amplification. TCRdb keeps only in-frame clones here, not all; method: immunoSEQ multiplex PCR. V and J calls and clone size are those listed in that table; D and trimming were worked out from the DNA. The sample has about 20,000 clones, approximately 91% seen once. V was clipped by 0 bases and J by 6 bases, with 12 bases between them. Germline CDR1 reads SGHAT; CDR2 reads FQNNGV. The CDR3 is 14 amino acids. The source of this sequence is a human donor in a cohort sampled during active COVID-19. The donor label of this sample is uncertain. Sequenced material: peripheral blood. V usage is TRBV11-2 and J usage is TRBJ2-7; weak D call: TRBD1 (5 bases). As DNA, the CDR3 is TGTGCCAGCAGCTTAGATAGGGGTGTTGTCGAGCAGTACTTC. Protein sequence: CASSLDRGVVEQYF. Full variable domain (outside the CDR3, taken from reference TRBV11-2 and TRBJ2-7): EAGVAQSPRYKIIEKRQSVAFWCNPISGHATLYWYQQILGQGPKLLIQFQNNGVVDDSQLPKDRFSAERLKGVDSTLKIQPAKLEDSAVYLCASSLDRGVVEQYFGPGTRLTVT.